This TCR beta chain was observed in a study of PD-1 blockade in classical Hodgkin lymphoma. On the study more broadly: A 3 mg/kg intravenous dose of nivolumab was received by patients every 2 weeks.

Study-wide findings and caveats: Those starting nivolumab under 1 year post-ASCT were excluded. What drove the repertoire differences, possibly disease activity or prior therapy, has not been defined. Whoever responded completely had baseline diversity much like that seen in newly diagnosed patients.

The table came from immunoSEQ multiplex PCR; TCRdb's copy has only in-frame clones and leaves some out. The sample holds around 24,000 clones; around 84% are singletons and the top ten take roughly 23%. The time point: cycle 4 day 1 (C4D1), after less than 7 weeks of nivolumab. Each patient relapsed following autologous stem cell transplantation, and prior brentuximab vedotin exposure differed. In the case of this clone: Its antigen is not known.

Trimming left V 6 bases short and J 1 base short, with 18 bases between. The length of the CDR3 is 16 residues. Germline CDR1 LNHDA, CDR2 SQIVND (reference sequence). This sequence was found in a human donor with classical Hodgkin lymphoma. This chain connects TRBV19 to TRBJ1-1; D is undetermined. Sequencing used peripheral blood mononuclear cells (PBMCs), obtained before the fourth cycle of nivolumab. This chain's CDR3 is CASSQSGRKKNTEAFF. CDR3 DNA sequence: TGTGCCAGTAGCCAATCAGGACGGAAAAAGAACACTGAAGCTTTCTTT.